Sequencing of this TCR beta chain was carried out in a study of blood T cell repertoires in COVID-19. For the study at large: COVID-19 samples collected from the United States, Italy and Spain covered acute and convalescent phases. The cDNA or gDNA used as material had been derived from T cells, B-cell-depleted T cells, or PBMCs.

CDR3 size: 13 residues. Germline CDR1 reads SQVTM; CDR2 reads ANQGSEA. The V end lost 6 bases, the J end lost 4 bases, and 13 bases lay between the germline ends. In the original processing: Reference gene primers were amplified, and this amplification served to estimate nucleated cell counts. Using immunoSEQ multiplex PCR, the repertoire was profiled, and TCRdb retains in-frame clones only, with some absent. V, J and clone size are those of that table, while D and trimming were read from the DNA. This table holds around 170,000 clones, more than 85% found once. The clonotype originates from a man between 45 and 60 years old with acute or convalescent COVID-19. The chain couples TRBV29-1 to TRBJ1-5, with D possibly TRBD1 on 5 matching bases. The specimen sequenced was peripheral blood. Written as DNA, the CDR3 is TGCAGCGTGGCCGACAGCTTAAATCAGCCCCAGCATTTT. It yields the protein CSVADSLNQPQHF.